The 6 T cell receptor beta chains below were found in one sample sequenced in a study of technical replicates of blood from a handful of donors. Measured with immunoSEQ multiplex PCR; TCRdb has only the in-frame clones, and not every one. This sample yields approximately 79,000 clones, of which over 75% are seen a single time; under 0.5% belongs to the top ten. Sequencing used T cells isolated from PBMCs. The receptors here all came from a human donor in good health.

The count of this clone is one. This chain uses TRBV4-1 with TRBJ2-5, with 8 nucleotides matching TRBD2. V lost 2 bases, J lost 2 bases, and 7 bases stayed unmatched. Germline V gene data show CDR1 as MGHRA and CDR2 as YSYEKL. This CDR3 comprises 16 residues. The CDR3 DNA sequence: TGCGCCAGCAGCCAACTAGGACTAGCAGCACAAGAGACCCAGTACTTC. Translation gives CASSQLGLAAQETQYF.

This chain uses TRBV11-3 with TRBJ1-2; no clear D. The germline CDR1 and CDR2 sequences are SGHNT and YENEEA. This CDR3 contains 13 residues. The V end was cut by 5 bases, the J end by 2 bases, with 9 bases between. CDR3 DNA: TGTGCCAGCAGCCCCACTCCGAACTATGGCTACACCTTC. Translation gives CASSPTPNYGYTF.

The V call is TRBV10-3, the J call TRBJ2-5, with 8 bases aligning to TRBD2. Germline lookup yields CDR1 ENHRY and CDR2 SYGVKD. The CDR3 consists of 16 residues. Trimming at V came to 3 bases and at J to 1 base, leaving 7 bases not matched to a gene. The CDR3 DNA reads TGTGCCATCAGTGATGGCACTAGCGGTCTCCAAGAGACCCAGTACTTC. Encoded protein: CAISDGTSGLQETQYF.

The V call is TRBV6-1, the J call TRBJ2-3; D perhaps matches TRBD1 (6 bases). Per the germline V gene, CDR1 is MNHNS and CDR2 is SASEGT. V lost 2 bases and J 1 base, leaving 13 bases between the germline ends. The CDR3 sequence is 16 residues long. The CDR3: CASSELGGEGTDTQYF. The CDR3 DNA reads TGTGCCAGCAGTGAACTTGGGGGCGAGGGCACAGATACGCAGTATTTT.

The chain employs TRBV19 and TRBJ2-7; D is undetermined. This CDR3 comprises 13 residues. The germline V gene has CDR1 LNHDA and CDR2 SQIVND (reference sequence). The V end was cut by 4 bases, the J end by 3 bases, with 10 bases between. CDR3 in amino acids: CASSREPGYEQYF. CDR3 sequence (DNA): TGTGCCAGTAGTAGAGAGCCGGGCTACGAGCAGTACTTC.

The chain links TRBV7-6 to TRBJ2-5; D is possibly TRBD2 (6 bases). V was trimmed by 2 bases and J by 2 bases, leaving 12 bases between them. The CDR3 totals 15 residues. CDR1 and CDR2 from the germline V gene are SGHVS and FNYEAQ. CDR3: CASSLMFGGQETQYF. Here the CDR3 DNA reads TGTGCCAGCAGCTTAATGTTCGGGGGACAAGAGACCCAGTACTTC. Complete variable domain (other parts from reference TRBV7-6 and TRBJ2-5): GAGVSQSPRYKVTKRGQDVALRCDPISGHVSLYWYRQALGQGPEFLTYFNYEAQQDKSGLPNDRFSAERPEGSISTLTIQRTEQRDSAMYRCASSLMFGGQETQYFGPGTRLLVL.